Below, 30 T cell receptor beta chains from the same sample are listed, as sequenced in a study of cytomegalovirus exposure and HLA in healthy donors. The study ran its PCR with 60 Vbeta and 13 Jbeta primers. TCRdb's table, derived via immunoSEQ multiplex PCR, lists solely in-frame clones and lacks some. The data contain some 150,000 clones, 80% to 90% of them singletons. Sequencing was performed on PBMCs. These receptors came from a woman between 18 and 30 years old in good health and CMV-seronegative.

This clone was counted a few times. The chain carries TRBV11-2 and TRBJ1-4; no clear D. V was clipped by 6 bases and J by 2 bases, with 10 bases between them. The CDR3 contains 14 residues. Germline lookup yields CDR1 SGHAT and CDR2 FQNNGV. This chain's CDR3 is CASRRTGTNEKLFF. The CDR3, as DNA: TGTGCCAGCAGACGGACGGGGACTAATGAAAAACTGTTTTTT.

The rearrangement joins TRBV30 to TRBJ2-7; TRBD2 matches at 8 bases. V gave up 2 bases and J gave up 2 bases; unmatched junction bases: 5. Germline-derived CDR1 and CDR2 are GTSNPN and SVGIG (reference sequence). CDR3 size: 14 residues. The CDR3 region has the DNA TGTGCCTGGAGTCCGGGACTAGTCACCTACGAGCAGTACTTC. Its protein is CAWSPGLVTYEQYF.

The genes are TRBV20-1 and TRBJ2-7, with D hard to call. From germline, CDR1 is DFQATT and CDR2 SNEGSKA (reference sequence). CDR3 length equals 11 residues. V dropped 1 base and J dropped 6 bases, with 7 bases sitting between them. The CDR3 bases are TGCAGTGCTAGAGGACTCCTCGAGCAGTACTTC. Amino acid sequence: CSARGLLEQYF.

This clone came up a few times. Within the sample, other DNA sequences also encode this same CDR3. V and J are TRBV6-5 and TRBJ2-6; D is undetermined. Trimming removed 2 bases at V and 0 bases at J, with 5 bases between. Germline-derived CDR1 and CDR2 are MNHEY and SVGAGI. The CDR3 is made up of 15 amino acids. DNA of the CDR3: TGTGCCAGCAGTTACGGCGGCTCTGGGGCCAACGTCCTGACTTTC. Its protein product is CASSYGGSGANVLTF.

The rearrangement joins TRBV5-4 to TRBJ2-5; D is uncertain. The J call could be wrong; TRBJ2-7 is a better fit for the DNA end. Germline V gene lookup returns CDR1 SGHNT and CDR2 YYREEE (reference sequence). The CDR3 has 14 residues. CDR3 protein: CASSPQQDSYEQYF. The CDR3 nucleotides read TGTGCCAGCAGCCCTCAGCAGGATTCCTACGAGCAGTACTTC.

This clone has a single count. This chain links TRBV19 with TRBJ1-2; TRBD1 matches 9 bases. The CDR3 extends over 14 amino acids. J lost 2 bases, V lost 4 bases, and 2 bases had no gene match. Germline-derived CDR1 and CDR2 are LNHDA and SQIVND (reference sequence). CDR3 sequence reads: CASSKGQGNYGYTF. In DNA, the CDR3 is TGTGCCAGTAGTAAGGGACAGGGAAACTATGGCTACACCTTC.

This chain connects TRBV27 to TRBJ1-4, with no clear D. This CDR3 has 12 residues. V dropped 4 bases and J dropped 7 bases, with 7 bases sitting between them. Germline V CDR1 and CDR2: MNHEY, SMNVEV (reference sequence). CDR3 region: CASSSLGEKLFF. The CDR3 nucleotides are TGTGCCAGCAGTTCCCTCGGTGAAAAACTGTTTTTT.

The genes are TRBV7-2 and TRBJ2-2; 8 bases align to TRBD2. The V and J ends lost 2 bases and 4 bases, in that order; junction bases with no gene match: 9. This CDR3 is built from 17 residues. CDR1 SGHTA and CDR2 FQGNSA come from the germline V gene. In DNA, the CDR3 is TGTGCCAGCAGCTTAACAAGCGGGAGACGGAGCACCGGGGAGCTGTTTTTT. Translating gives CASSLTSGRRSTGELFF.

CDR3 nucleotides: TGTGCCAGCAGCTTAGAGCCTACGAGGACAGGGTCAAACACCATATATTTT. Translating gives CASSLEPTRTGSNTIYF. The rearrangement joins TRBV5-4 to TRBJ1-3, with TRBD1 matching 8 bases. The V gene end was trimmed by 2 bases and the J gene end by 6 bases; junction bases not matched to a gene: 13. The CDR3 length is 17 residues. Germline assignment: CDR1 SGHNT and CDR2 YYREEE (reference sequence).

The CDR3 DNA reads TGTGCCAGCAGCTTTGGTGGGCCGACAGGGTTTGGCAATCAGCCCCAGCATTTT. Translated, it gives CASSFGGPTGFGNQPQHF. The chain recombines TRBV5-6 with TRBJ1-5, with TRBD1 identical over 7 bases. Germline lookup yields CDR1 SGHDT and CDR2 YYEEEE. The trim removed 2 bases at V and 2 bases at J, leaving 13 bases unmatched. This CDR3 spans 18 amino acids.

Concerning this clone itself: Because it lacks the conserved phenylalanine or tryptophan at the end, this CDR3 is likely a read error. No DNA is shown, since the ends of the CDR3 on it are uncertain; the CDR3 is the one TCRdb lists. The V and J genes are TRBV12-2 and TRBJ1-5; no DNA check was done on the table's D call, TRBD1. TRBV12-2 is an annotated pseudogene. A total of 16 residues make up the CDR3, ends included. The CDR3: CASRSNPGQGPTSAPG.

The chain carries TRBV9 and TRBJ2-1; 9 bases are shared with TRBD2. The V gene's germline CDR1 is SGDLS and CDR2 YYNGEE. This CDR3 is built from 19 residues. With V trimmed by 4 bases and J by 0 bases, 14 bases remained unmatched. The CDR3 protein is CASSPPTTPSGDSYNEQFF. The CDR3, as DNA: TGTGCCAGCAGCCCTCCAACTACCCCTAGCGGGGACTCCTACAATGAGCAGTTCTTC.

This clone was picked up one time. J is TRBJ1-1 and V is TRBV4-1; 8 nucleotides agree with TRBD1. Trimming at V came to 2 bases and at J to 3 bases, leaving 8 bases not matched to a gene. The germline V gene encodes CDR1 MGHRA and CDR2 YSYEKL. CDR3 length: 16 amino acids. This chain's CDR3 is CASSQPTRTGYTEAFF. Written as DNA, the CDR3 is TGCGCCAGCAGCCAACCCACTAGGACAGGGTACACTGAAGCTTTCTTT.

This clone was observed a single time. The chain recombines TRBV27 with TRBJ2-2; 16 bases map to TRBD2. CDR3 length: 16 amino acids. Germline V lookup: CDR1 MNHEY, CDR2 SMNVEV (reference sequence). V shed 3 bases, J shed 6 bases, and the junction held 1 base outside the gene matches. CDR3 nucleotides: TGTGCCAGCAGTTTGGGACTAGCGGGAGGGCCCGGGGAGCTGTTTTTT. As protein: CASSLGLAGGPGELFF.

This clone has a handful of counts. The genes are TRBV19 and TRBJ1-5, with D hard to call. Germline V gives CDR1 LNHDA, CDR2 SQIVND (reference sequence). Trimming shortened V by 6 bases and J by 5 bases, and 20 bases separated the two germline ends. The length of the CDR3 is 16 residues. CDR3 sequence: CASSYVPGRIDQPQHF. CDR3 sequence (DNA): TGTGCCAGTAGCTACGTTCCAGGAAGAATCGATCAGCCCCAGCATTTT.

This rearrangement joins TRBV9 to TRBJ2-1; D perhaps matches TRBD2 (5 bases). V lost 4 bases to trimming and J lost 8 bases, with 13 bases between them. CDR3 length: 13 amino acids. CDR1 and CDR2 (germline): SGDLS, YYNGEE. The CDR3 reads CASSRTASDEQFF. CDR3 bases: TGTGCCAGCAGCAGGACTGCTTCGGATGAGCAGTTCTTC.

The chain joins TRBV7-9 to TRBJ2-5; 14 bases are a match to TRBD2. CDR3 length equals 16 residues. The trim removed 5 bases at V and 5 bases at J, leaving 7 bases unmatched. The germline V gene encodes CDR1 SEHNR and CDR2 FQNEAQ (reference sequence). For the CDR3, the DNA is TGTGCCAGCAGCGGGCGACTAGCGGGAGGGGGGGAGACCCAGTACTTC. Translated, it gives CASSGRLAGGGETQYF.

The chain carries TRBV30 and TRBJ1-5; 7 bases match TRBD1. The CDR3 spans 14 residues. J was trimmed by 6 bases and V by 2 bases; bases with no gene match: 7. Germline V CDR1 and CDR2: GTSNPN, SVGIG (reference sequence). For the CDR3, the DNA is TGTGCCTGGAGTTCAGGGGGTAAAGGTCAGCCCCAGCATTTT. Protein sequence: CAWSSGGKGQPQHF.

The chain couples TRBV5-1 to TRBJ2-7, with 11 bases identical to TRBD1. The trim removed 2 bases at V and 3 bases at J, leaving 4 bases unmatched. CDR3 length: 15 residues. CDR1 and CDR2 from the germline V gene are SGHRS and YFSETQ. As DNA, the CDR3 is TGCGCCAGCAGCTTAGGGACAGGGGGGAACTACGAGCAGTACTTC. Its protein is CASSLGTGGNYEQYF.

The CDR3 loop is CASSLVSAGTGNTGELFF. The CDR3 bases are TGCGCCAGCAGCTTGGTTTCCGCCGGTACAGGCAACACCGGGGAGCTGTTTTTT. V and J are TRBV5-1 and TRBJ2-2; tentative D call: TRBD1 (5 bases). The CDR3 extends over 18 amino acids. Trimming stripped 0 bases from V and 2 bases from J, with 17 bases between. In germline, CDR1 is SGHRS, CDR2 YFSETQ.

The V gene is TRBV11-2, the J gene TRBJ1-1; unclear D gene. The germline V gene encodes CDR1 SGHAT and CDR2 FQNNGV. Trimming removed 8 bases at V and 3 bases at J, with 13 bases between. There are 13 residues in the CDR3. CDR3 sequence reads: CASAVGVDTEAFF. CDR3 in DNA: TGTGCCAGCGCCGTGGGCGTCGACACTGAAGCTTTCTTT.

This clone was recorded a few times. The chain couples TRBV9 to TRBJ2-3; 7 nucleotides match TRBD2. CDR1 is SGDLS, CDR2 YYNGEE, per germline. This CDR3 spans 15 amino acids. Germline trimming cut 2 bases from V and 0 bases from J; bases unmatched to any gene: 3. The CDR3 coding sequence is TGTGCCAGCAGCGTCATCGGGAGGAGCACAGATACGCAGTATTTT. This codes for CASSVIGRSTDTQYF.

The J gene is TRBJ2-7, the V gene TRBV4-2, with a possible D match to TRBD1 (5 bases). This CDR3 has 18 amino acids. CDR1 is LGHNA and CDR2 is YNFKEQ in the germline V gene. Trimming pared 1 base from V and 0 bases from J, leaving 19 bases between. CDR3 region: CASSQAPPSRGSSYEQYF. For the CDR3, the DNA is TGTGCCAGCAGCCAAGCCCCTCCTTCTAGGGGAAGCTCCTACGAGCAGTACTTC.

There are a few counts of this clone. V gene TRBV11-1 combines with J gene TRBJ2-7; the D is unclear. Germline V gene lookup returns CDR1 SGHAT and CDR2 FQDESV (reference sequence). This CDR3 has 14 amino acids. The V end lost 2 bases, the J end lost 2 bases, and 10 bases lay between the germline ends. The CDR3 nucleotides are TGTGCCAGCAGCTTAACAGCCACCACCTACGAGCAGTACTTC. Protein: CASSLTATTYEQYF. The full variable domain, with the rest looked up from reference TRBV11-1 and TRBJ2-7, is EAEVAQSPRYKITEKSQAVAFWCDPISGHATLYWYRQILGQGPELLVQFQDESVVDDSQLPKDRFSAERLKGVDSTLKIQPAELGDSAMYLCASSLTATTYEQYFGPGTRLTVT.

A word on this clone: Germline and junction disagree at one end, which may indicate a read error. The V and J genes are TRBV4-3 and TRBJ2-3, with 9 bases aligning to TRBD2. The CDR3 is made up of 21 amino acids. Germline V gene data show CDR1 as LGHNA and CDR2 as YSLEER. The CDR3 nucleotides read TGCGCCAGCAGCCGATCTCCGGGACTAGCCTCGAGGGGTCCTCACGAGGATACGCGGTATTTT. Translating it yields CASSRSPGLASRGPHEDTRYF.

The V call is TRBV11-2, the J call TRBJ2-1; no firm D call. The germline gives CDR1 SGHAT, CDR2 FQNNGV. The CDR3 contains 15 residues. Trimming stripped 3 bases from V and 10 bases from J, with 19 bases between. CDR3 sequence: CASSFEASIHQEQFF. CDR3 nucleotides: TGTGCCAGCAGCTTTGAAGCTAGTATTCACCAGGAGCAGTTCTTC.

The CDR3 region is CASSFVRGNNEQFF. DNA of the CDR3: TGTGCCAGCAGCTTCGTGAGAGGGAACAATGAGCAGTTCTTC. The chain uses TRBV5-4 and TRBJ2-1; D is perhaps TRBD2 (5 bases). The CDR3 is 14 amino acids. Trimming cost V 2 bases and J 5 bases, with 11 bases left between them. The germline gives CDR1 SGHNT, CDR2 YYREEE (reference sequence).

The chain carries TRBV19 and TRBJ1-5; 9 positions agree with TRBD1. The CDR3 loop spans 18 amino acids. Germline CDR1 reads LNHDA; CDR2 reads SQIVND (reference sequence). V shed 2 bases and J 0 bases; nucleotides not matched to a gene: 8. CDR3 DNA: TGTGCCAGTAGTATAAAAAGGACAGGGGCGGGTAGCAATCAGCCCCAGCATTTT. The encoded protein is CASSIKRTGAGSNQPQHF.

The V and J genes are TRBV4-1 and TRBJ2-2, with D perhaps matching TRBD2 (5 bases). Trimming stripped 2 bases from V and 7 bases from J, with 17 bases between. The CDR3 sequence is 16 residues long. CDR1 and CDR2 from the germline V gene are MGHRA and YSYEKL. CDR3 DNA: TGCGCCAGCAGCCAACTAAGTGGGAGAGTAGTCGGGGAGCTGTTTTTT. This codes for CASSQLSGRVVGELFF.

This sequence joins TRBV4-2 and TRBJ2-2, with TRBD2 matching over 12 bases. The CDR3 has 15 residues. J was trimmed by 5 bases and V by 7 bases; bases with no gene match: 5. Germline V gene lookup returns CDR1 LGHNA and CDR2 YNFKEQ. The CDR3 bases are TGTGCCAGCACCCCAGGACTAGCGGGAACCGGGGAGCTGTTTTTT. Translated: CASTPGLAGTGELFF.